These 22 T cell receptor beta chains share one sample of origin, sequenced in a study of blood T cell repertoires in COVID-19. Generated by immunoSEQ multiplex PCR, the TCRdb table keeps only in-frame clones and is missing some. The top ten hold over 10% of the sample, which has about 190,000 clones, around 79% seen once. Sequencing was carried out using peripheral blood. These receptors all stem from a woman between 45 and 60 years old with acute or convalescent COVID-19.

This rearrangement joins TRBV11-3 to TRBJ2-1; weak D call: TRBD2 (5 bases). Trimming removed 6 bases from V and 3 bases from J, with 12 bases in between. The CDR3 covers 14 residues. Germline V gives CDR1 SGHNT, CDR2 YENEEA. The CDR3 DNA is TGTGCCAGCAGTGGTGGACTGAGCTACAATGAGCAGTTCTTC. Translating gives CASSGGLSYNEQFF. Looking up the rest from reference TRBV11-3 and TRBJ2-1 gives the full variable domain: EAGVVQSPRYKIIEKKQPVAFWCNPISGHNTLYWYLQNLGQGPELLIRYENEEAVDDSQLPKDRFSAERLKGVDSTLKIQPAELGDSAVYLCASSGGLSYNEQFFGPGTRLTVL.

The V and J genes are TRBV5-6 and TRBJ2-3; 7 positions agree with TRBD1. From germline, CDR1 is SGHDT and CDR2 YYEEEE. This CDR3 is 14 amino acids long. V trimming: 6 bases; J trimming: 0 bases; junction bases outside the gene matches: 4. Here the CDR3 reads CASTQGPSTDTQYF. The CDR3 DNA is TGTGCCAGCACACAGGGGCCTAGCACAGATACGCAGTATTTT.

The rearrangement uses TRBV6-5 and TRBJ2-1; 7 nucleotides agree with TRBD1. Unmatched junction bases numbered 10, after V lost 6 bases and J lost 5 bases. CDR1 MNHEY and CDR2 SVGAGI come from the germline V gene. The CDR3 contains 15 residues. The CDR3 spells CASSATGNKDNEQFF. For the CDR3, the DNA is TGTGCCAGCAGCGCGACAGGGAATAAGGACAATGAGCAGTTCTTC.

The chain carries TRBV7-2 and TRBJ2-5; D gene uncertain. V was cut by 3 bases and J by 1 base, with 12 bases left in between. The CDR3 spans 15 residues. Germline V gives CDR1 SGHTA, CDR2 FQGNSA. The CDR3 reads CASSFRSGGQETQYF. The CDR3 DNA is TGTGCCAGCAGCTTTCGTAGTGGCGGCCAAGAGACCCAGTACTTC. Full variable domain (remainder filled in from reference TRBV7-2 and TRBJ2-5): GAGVSQSPSNKVTEKGKDVELRCDPISGHTALYWYRQSLGQGLEFLIYFQGNSAPDKSGLPSDRFSAERTGGSVSTLTIQRTQQEDSAVYLCASSFRSGGQETQYFGPGTRLLVL.

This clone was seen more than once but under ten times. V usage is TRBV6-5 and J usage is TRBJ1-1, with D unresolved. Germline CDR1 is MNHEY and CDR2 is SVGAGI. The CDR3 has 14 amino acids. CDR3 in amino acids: CVTEEGSGDTEAFF. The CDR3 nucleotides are TGTGTCACAGAAGAGGGCTCTGGGGACACTGAAGCTTTCTTT.

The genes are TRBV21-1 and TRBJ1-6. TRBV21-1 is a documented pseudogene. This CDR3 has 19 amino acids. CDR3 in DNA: TGTGCCAGCAGCAAAGAGGGAGGGACGGGGAGCTCCTATAATTCACCCCTCCACTTT. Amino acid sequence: CASSKEGGTGSSYNSPLHF.

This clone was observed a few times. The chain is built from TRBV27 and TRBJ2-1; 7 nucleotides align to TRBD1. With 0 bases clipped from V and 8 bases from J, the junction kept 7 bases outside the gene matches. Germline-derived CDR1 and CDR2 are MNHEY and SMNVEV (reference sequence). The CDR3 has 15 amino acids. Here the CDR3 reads CASSLSARGSDEQFF. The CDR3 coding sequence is TGTGCCAGCAGTTTATCGGCCAGGGGGTCGGATGAGCAGTTCTTC.

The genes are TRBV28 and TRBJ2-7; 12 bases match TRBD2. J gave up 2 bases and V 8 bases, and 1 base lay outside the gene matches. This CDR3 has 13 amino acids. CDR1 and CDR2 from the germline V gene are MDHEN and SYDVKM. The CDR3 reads CASRTSGAYEQYF. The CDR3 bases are TGTGCCAGCCGGACTAGCGGGGCCTACGAGCAGTACTTC. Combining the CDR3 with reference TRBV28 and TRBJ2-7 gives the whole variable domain DVKVTQSSRYLVKRTGEKVFLECVQDMDHENMFWYRQDPGLGLRLIYFSYDVKMKEKGDIPEGYSVSREKKERFSLILESASTNQTSMYLCASRTSGAYEQYFGPGTRLTVT.

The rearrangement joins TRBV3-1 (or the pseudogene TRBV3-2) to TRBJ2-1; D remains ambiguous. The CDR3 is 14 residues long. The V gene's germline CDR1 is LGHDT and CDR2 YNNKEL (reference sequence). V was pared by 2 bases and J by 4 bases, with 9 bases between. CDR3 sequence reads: CASSQNSRYNEQFF. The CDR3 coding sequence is TGTGCCAGCAGCCAAAACAGTAGGTACAATGAGCAGTTCTTC.

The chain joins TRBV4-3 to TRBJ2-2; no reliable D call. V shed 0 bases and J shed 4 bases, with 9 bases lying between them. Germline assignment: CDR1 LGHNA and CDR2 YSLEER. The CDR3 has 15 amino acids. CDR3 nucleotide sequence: TGCGCCAGCAGCCAAGATAGTAGGAGCACCGGGGAGCTGTTTTTT. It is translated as CASSQDSRSTGELFF.

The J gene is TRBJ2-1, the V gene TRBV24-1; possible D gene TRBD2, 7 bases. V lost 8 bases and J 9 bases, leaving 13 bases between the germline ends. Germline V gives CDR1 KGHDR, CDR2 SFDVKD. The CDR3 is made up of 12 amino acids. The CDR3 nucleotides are TGTGCCACCAAGGGGGGAGGGGCTGAGCAGTTCTTC. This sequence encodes CATKGGGAEQFF.

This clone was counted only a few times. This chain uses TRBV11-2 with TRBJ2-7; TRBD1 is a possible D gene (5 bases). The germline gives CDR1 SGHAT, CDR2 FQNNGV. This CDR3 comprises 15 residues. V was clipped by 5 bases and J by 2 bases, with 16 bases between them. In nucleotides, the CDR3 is TGTGCCAGCAGCCTCACAGGTTCGAGGACCTACGAGCAGTACTTC. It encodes CASSLTGSRTYEQYF.

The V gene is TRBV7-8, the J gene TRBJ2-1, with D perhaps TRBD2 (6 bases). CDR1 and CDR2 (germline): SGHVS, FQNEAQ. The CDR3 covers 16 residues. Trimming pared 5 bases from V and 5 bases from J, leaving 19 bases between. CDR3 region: CASSPILLGSDNEQFF. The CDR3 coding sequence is TGTGCCAGCAGCCCTATTTTACTCGGGAGCGACAATGAGCAGTTCTTC.

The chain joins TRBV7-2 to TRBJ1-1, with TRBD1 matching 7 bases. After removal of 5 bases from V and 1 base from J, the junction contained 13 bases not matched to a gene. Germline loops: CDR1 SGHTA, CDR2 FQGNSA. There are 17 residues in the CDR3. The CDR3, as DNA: TGTGCCAGCAGCACCTCATCGAAGACAGGGTGGAACACTGAAGCTTTCTTT. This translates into CASSTSSKTGWNTEAFF.

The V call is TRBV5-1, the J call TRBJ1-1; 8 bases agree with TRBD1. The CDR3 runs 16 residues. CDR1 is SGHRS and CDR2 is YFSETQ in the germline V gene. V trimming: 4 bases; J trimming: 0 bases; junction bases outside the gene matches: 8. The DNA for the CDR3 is TGCGCCAGCAGCCTAAGACAGGGGCAGTTGAACACTGAAGCTTTCTTT. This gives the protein CASSLRQGQLNTEAFF.

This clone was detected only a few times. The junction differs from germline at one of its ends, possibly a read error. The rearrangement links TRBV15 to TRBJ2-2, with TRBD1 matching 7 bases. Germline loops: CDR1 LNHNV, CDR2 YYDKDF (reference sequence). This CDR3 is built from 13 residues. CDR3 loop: CATGRGSSGELFF. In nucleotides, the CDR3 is TGTGCCACCGGCAGGGGGAGCTCCGGGGAGCTGTTTTTT.

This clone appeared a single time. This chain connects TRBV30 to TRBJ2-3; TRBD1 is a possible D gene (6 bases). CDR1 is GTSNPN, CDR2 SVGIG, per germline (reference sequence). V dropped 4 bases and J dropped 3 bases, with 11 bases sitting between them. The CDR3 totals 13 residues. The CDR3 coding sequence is TGTGCCTGGAAAGGGGGATTGACAGATACGCAGTATTTT. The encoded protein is CAWKGGLTDTQYF.

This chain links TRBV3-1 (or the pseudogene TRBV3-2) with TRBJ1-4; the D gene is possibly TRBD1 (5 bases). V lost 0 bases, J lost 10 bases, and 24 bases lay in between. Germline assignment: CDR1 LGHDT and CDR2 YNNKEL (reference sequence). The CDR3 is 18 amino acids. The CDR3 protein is CASSQEEARRVTGGKLFF. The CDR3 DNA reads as TGTGCCAGCAGCCAAGAGGAGGCAAGACGGGTGACGGGGGGAAAACTGTTTTTT.

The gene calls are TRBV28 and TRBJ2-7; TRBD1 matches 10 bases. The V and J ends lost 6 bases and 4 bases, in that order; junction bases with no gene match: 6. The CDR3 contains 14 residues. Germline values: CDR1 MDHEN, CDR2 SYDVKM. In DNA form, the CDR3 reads TGTGCCAGCAGGGGACAGGGGCGCTGGTACGAGCAGTACTTC. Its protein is CASRGQGRWYEQYF.

The CDR3 protein is CASSHATTSGRGDTQYF. Written as DNA, the CDR3 is TGTGCCAGCAGCCACGCGACGACTAGCGGGAGAGGAGATACGCAGTATTTT. The chain couples TRBV7-8 to TRBJ2-3; 12 bases are a match to TRBD2. The CDR3 covers 17 residues. The junction had 11 bases not matched to a gene; V was cut back by 5 bases and J by 5 bases. Per the germline V gene, CDR1 is SGHVS and CDR2 is FQNEAQ.

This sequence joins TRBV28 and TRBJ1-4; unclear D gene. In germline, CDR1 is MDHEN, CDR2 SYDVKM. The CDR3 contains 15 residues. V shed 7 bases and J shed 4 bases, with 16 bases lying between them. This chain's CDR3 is CASTKSWGVNEKLFF. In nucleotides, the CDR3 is TGTGCCAGCACCAAATCATGGGGAGTTAATGAAAAACTGTTTTTT. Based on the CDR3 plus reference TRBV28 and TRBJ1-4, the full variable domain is DVKVTQSSRYLVKRTGEKVFLECVQDMDHENMFWYRQDPGLGLRLIYFSYDVKMKEKGDIPEGYSVSREKKERFSLILESASTNQTSMYLCASTKSWGVNEKLFFGSGTQLSVL.

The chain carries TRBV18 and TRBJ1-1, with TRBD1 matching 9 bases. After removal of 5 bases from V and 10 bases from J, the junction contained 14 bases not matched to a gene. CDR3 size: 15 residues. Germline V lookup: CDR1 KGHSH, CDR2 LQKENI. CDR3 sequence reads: CASSFSGTGSWIAFF. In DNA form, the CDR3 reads TGTGCCAGCTCATTCTCCGGGACAGGGTCTTGGATAGCTTTCTTT.